Listed below are T cell receptor beta chains from one sample, sequenced in a study of vaccination and CD4 T cells after COVID-19. Antigen specificity for these receptors is unknown. TCRdb redid the calling of the PCR reads with MiXCR, one entry per CDR3 protein. The top ten clones hold less than 25% of a sample with about 4,000 distinct CDR3 sequences, about a fifth of them seen once. The sample taken for sequencing was CD4+ T cells from blood, cultured in vitro. The receptors stem from a human donor who had recovered from COVID-19. CDR3s include the opening cysteine and the closing phenylalanine or tryptophan. A D gene is named only where the DNA matches it firmly. Clone size is given for some rows only: seen once, a few or many times, or a class if the clone is expanded.

v_call	clone_size	d_call	j_call	cdr3_aa	cdr3_nt
TRBV7-2	NA	NA	TRBJ1-5	CASSLGQFRQPQHF	TGTGCCAGCAGCTTAGGACAGTTCAGGCAGCCCCAGCATTTT
TRBV6-1	few	TRBD2	TRBJ2-7	CASSRSGIYEQYF	TGTGCCAGCAGCAGAAGCGGGATCTACGAGCAGTACTTC
TRBV7-3	NA	NA	TRBJ1-2	CASSPTGGYGYTF	TGTGCCAGCAGCCCCACAGGAGGCTATGGCTACACCTTC
TRBV20-1	few	NA	TRBJ1-4	CSARDLLEKLFF	TGCAGTGCTAGAGATTTATTGGAAAAACTGTTTTTT
TRBV6-1	medium-sized	TRBD1	TRBJ1-2	CASQDRGLNGYTF	TGTGCCAGCCAGGACAGGGGGCTAAATGGCTACACCTTC
TRBV20-1	NA	NA	TRBJ2-1	CSARDFRDSYNEQFF	TGCAGTGCTAGAGATTTCAGGGATTCCTACAATGAGCAGTTCTTC
TRBV5-1	few	NA	TRBJ2-7	CASSVVEASAYEQYF	TGCGCCAGCAGTGTCGTTGAGGCCAGTGCCTACGAGCAGTACTTC
TRBV5-1	NA	TRBD2	TRBJ2-7	CASSLEPFRTSGGGGEQYF	TGCGCCAGCAGCCTCGAACCGTTCAGGACTAGCGGGGGGGGAGGTGAGCAGTACTTC
TRBV2	medium-sized	TRBD1	TRBJ1-5	CASSEAADRGYNQPQHF	TGTGCCAGCAGTGAAGCGGCCGACAGGGGTTACAATCAGCCCCAGCATTTT
TRBV19	few	NA	TRBJ2-1	CASSTGASSYNEQFF	TGTGCCAGTAGTACCGGGGCGAGCTCCTACAATGAGCAGTTCTTC
TRBV5-4	NA	TRBD2	TRBJ2-7	CASNFPRGTSGGALSYEQYF	TGTGCCAGCAACTTTCCACGAGGGACTAGCGGGGGGGCCCTGTCCTACGAGCAGTACTTC
TRBV20-1	NA	NA	TRBJ1-4	CSAREGSATNEKLFF	TGCAGTGCTAGAGAGGGGAGTGCAACTAATGAAAAACTGTTTTTT
TRBV12-3/TRBV12-4	NA	NA	TRBJ1-2	CASSLFGQGSGYTF	TGTGCCAGCAGCCTGTTCGGGCAGGGTAGTGGCTACACCTTC
TRBV11-2	NA	TRBD1	TRBJ2-5	CASSFTGGQGLETQYF	TGTGCCAGCAGCTTTACCGGAGGACAGGGGTTAGAGACCCAGTACTTC
TRBV23-1	few	NA	TRBJ1-2	CASSQEWRQGRNYGYTF	TGCGCCAGCAGTCAAGAGTGGAGGCAGGGACGGAACTATGGCTACACCTTC
TRBV25-1	NA	TRBD1	TRBJ2-5	CASTRRTGETQYF	TGTGCCAGCACCCGGCGGACAGGAGAGACCCAGTACTTC
TRBV7-2	few	NA	TRBJ2-4	CASSAEGLWGPAKNIQYF	TGTGCCAGCAGCGCAGAGGGGTTGTGGGGGCCTGCCAAAAACATTCAGTACTTC
TRBV20-1	few	TRBD2	TRBJ2-1	CSASPSSGTTDEQFF	TGCAGTGCTAGCCCCTCTAGCGGGACCACGGATGAGCAGTTCTTC
TRBV6-1	few	NA	TRBJ1-1	CASLPTYPGNTEAFF	TGTGCCAGCCTACCTACCTACCCGGGGAACACTGAAGCTTTCTTT
TRBV2	medium-sized	NA	TRBJ1-6	CASSEIRGAYNSPLHF	TGTGCCAGCAGTGAAATCCGGGGAGCCTATAATTCACCCCTCCACTTT
TRBV20-1	NA	NA	TRBJ2-3	CSAPLEPTDTQYF	TGCAGTGCCCCGTTAGAGCCCACAGATACGCAGTATTTT
TRBV5-4	NA	NA	TRBJ2-7	CASSEGRTYEQYF	TGTGCCAGCAGTGAAGGACGGACCTACGAGCAGTACTTC
TRBV5-1	few	TRBD2	TRBJ2-5	CASTGLAGPQETQYF	TGCGCCAGCACCGGACTAGCGGGCCCCCAAGAGACCCAGTACTTC
TRBV28	NA	NA	TRBJ1-3	CASSLSGTGNTIYF	TGTGCCAGCAGTTTATCCGGGACTGGAAACACCATATATTTT
TRBV12-3/TRBV12-4	medium-sized	NA	TRBJ2-2	CASSLLLGSGELFF	TGTGCCAGCAGCCTCCTCCTAGGGTCCGGGGAGCTGTTTTTT
TRBV30	few	TRBD1	TRBJ1-6	CAWKTGKVTDYNSPLHF	TGTGCCTGGAAGACAGGGAAAGTCACCGATTATAATTCACCCCTCCACTTT
TRBV20-1	large	NA	TRBJ1-2	CSAWSYGYTF	TGCAGTGCTTGGAGCTATGGCTACACCTTC
TRBV20-1	NA	NA	TRBJ1-3	CSARESGNTIYF	TGCAGTGCTAGAGAATCTGGAAACACCATATATTTT